Sequencing of this T cell receptor beta chain was carried out in a study of regulatory T cells in long-lasting Graves disease (dated by TCRdb to the early 2020s). Looking at the study overall: Persistent Graves' disease was defined as persistently positive TSH receptor autoantibodies together with antithyroid drug treatment for over 5 years. This study used TCR sequencing and RNA sequencing of peripheral blood to compare persistent Graves' disease patients against newly diagnosed Graves' disease patients. The study took place in China and was registered as a clinical trial. TCR sequencing covered about 13 persistent and around 20 newly diagnosed Graves' disease patients, some 35 samples in total. In the clinical cohort, patients with persistent Graves' disease had used antithyroid drugs for an average of around 9.3 years.

Broad study findings and their caveats: Persistent patients shared more public clonotypes among themselves (around 3,000) than newly diagnosed patients did (over 950). Persistent disease showed preferential use of TRBV28, TRBJ1-2 and TRBJ2-5, whereas newly diagnosed disease favored TRBV20-1 and TRBJ2-1. Sequencing and analysis were restricted to the TCR beta chain. Only peripheral blood was studied, because thyroid tissue, the primary lesion, was inaccessible. The authors acknowledged the small sample size as a limitation that may reduce accuracy. Compared with newly diagnosed patients, patients with persistent Graves' disease had lower TCR Shannon entropy and fewer highly expanded clones, which suggests clonal expansion.

A few counts support this clonotype. The specificity of this receptor is unknown. It has no much larger one-base neighbor in the sample; base qualities were not kept. The germline V end is reduced by 2 bases and the J end by 2 bases; junction bases left unmatched: 6. The germline V gene gives CDR1 as SGHVS and CDR2 as FQNEAQ. The CDR3 holds 17 amino acids from the cysteine to the phenylalanine. The entry retains the CDR3 DNA only, 51 bases that are in frame from base 1. Library prep was done by multiplex PCR. Sequencing used an Illumina HiSeq 4000. iRepertoire HTBI primers and Arm-PCR amplification of CDR3 regions were used to construct TCR beta libraries. Gel purification was performed on PCR products prior to sequencing. From the authors' description of their analysis: A total of under 80 TRBV and 14 TRBJ segments were identified across samples and were used for gene usage analysis of CDR3 amino acid clonotypes. Filtered high-quality paired reads were merged into contigs using COPE and FqMerger. Contigs were aligned with BLAST to IMGT TRBV, TRBD and TRBJ reference genes, and CDR3 was defined per IMGT. Highly expanded clones were defined as clonotypes with a frequency above 0.1%. Shannon entropy was used to measure repertoire diversity, and the Gini coefficient was used to measure V-J evenness. A clonotype was considered public if more than one individual shared it. TCRdb ran its own pipeline on the public reads, namely fastp trimming at Q25 and MiXCR clone calling, and kept in-frame beta chains. Merged by CDR3 protein, the rows form single entries marked with the most common genes and DNA. The V and J calls and clone size come from TCRdb's table, not from the authors' own analysis. This sample is represented by over 650,000 distinct CDR3 sequences; around 32% of them were singletons. The ten largest clonotypes hold about two fifths of the sample.

In the paper's terms, the time point label means: persistent/refractory GD, antithyroid drugs over 5 years with positive TRAb. For both TCR sequencing and RNA sequencing, RNA was extracted from PBMCs in TRIzol. The diagnosis of Graves' disease followed American Thyroid Association guidelines. Patients were recruited from an endocrinology department in Xi'an, China. Each patient gave approximately 8.8 milliliters of peripheral blood, collected in an EDTA anticoagulant tube. Ficoll Paque Plus density gradient separation was used to isolate PBMCs, and no additional T cell sorting was done. An Agilent 2100 Bioanalyzer and agarose gel were used to check RNA quality, while a NanoDrop 2000 measured RNA concentration.

The sequencing used peripheral blood mononuclear cells (PBMCs), collected when the disease was refractory, from a patient treated with antithyroid drugs. This TCR was recovered from a female donor with Graves disease. This sequence uses TRBV7-8 and TRBJ1-6; TRBD1 matches 7 bases in the middle. The DNA is as follows: TGTGCCAGCAGCTTATTACAGGGGAGGACCTATAATTCACCCCTCCACTTT. Its translation reads: CASSLLQGRTYNSPLHF.